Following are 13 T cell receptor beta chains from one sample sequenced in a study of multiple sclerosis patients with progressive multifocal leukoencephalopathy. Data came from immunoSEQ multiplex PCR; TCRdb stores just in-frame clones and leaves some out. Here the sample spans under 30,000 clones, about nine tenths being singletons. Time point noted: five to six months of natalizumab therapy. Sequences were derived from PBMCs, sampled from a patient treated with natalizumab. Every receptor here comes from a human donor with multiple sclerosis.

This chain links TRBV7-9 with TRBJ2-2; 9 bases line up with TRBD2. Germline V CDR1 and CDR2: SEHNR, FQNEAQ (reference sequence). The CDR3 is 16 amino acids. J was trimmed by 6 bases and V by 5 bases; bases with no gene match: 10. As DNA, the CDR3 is TGTGCCAGCAGCGAGTTTAGCGGGAGAGGGGCCGGGGAGCTGTTTTTT. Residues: CASSEFSGRGAGELFF.

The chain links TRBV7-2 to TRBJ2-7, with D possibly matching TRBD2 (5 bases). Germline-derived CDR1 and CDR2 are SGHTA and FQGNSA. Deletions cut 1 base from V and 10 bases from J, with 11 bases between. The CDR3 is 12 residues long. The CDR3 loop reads CASSLGEQVQYF. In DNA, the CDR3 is TGTGCCAGCAGCTTAGGGGAGCAGGTACAGTACTTC.

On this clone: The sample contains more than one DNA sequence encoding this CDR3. CDR3 region: CASSLDQIYGYTF. The DNA of the CDR3 is TGTGCCAGCAGCTTGGACCAGATCTATGGCTACACCTTC. J is TRBJ1-2 and V is TRBV5-4, with D unresolved. CDR3 size: 13 residues. V lost 0 bases, J lost 4 bases, and 7 bases lay in between. Looked up from germline, CDR1 is SGHNT and CDR2 is YYREEE (reference sequence). Based on the CDR3 plus reference TRBV5-4 and TRBJ1-2, the full variable domain is ETGVTQSPTHLIKTRGQQVTLRCSSQSGHNTVSWYQQALGQGPQFIFQYYREEENGRGNFPPRFSGLQFPNYSSELNVNALELDDSALYLCASSLDQIYGYTFGSGTRLTVV.

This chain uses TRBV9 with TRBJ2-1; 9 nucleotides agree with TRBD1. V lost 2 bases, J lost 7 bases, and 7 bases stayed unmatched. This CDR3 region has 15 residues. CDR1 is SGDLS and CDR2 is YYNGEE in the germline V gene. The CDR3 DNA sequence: TGTGCCAGCAGCGTTGCCGGGACAGGGTATAATGAGCAGTTCTTC. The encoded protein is CASSVAGTGYNEQFF.

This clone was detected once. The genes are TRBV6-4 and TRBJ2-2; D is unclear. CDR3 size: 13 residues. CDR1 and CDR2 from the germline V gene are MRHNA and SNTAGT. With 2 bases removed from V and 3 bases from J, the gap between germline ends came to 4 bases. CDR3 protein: CASSDRDTGELFF. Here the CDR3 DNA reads TGTGCCAGCAGTGACAGGGACACCGGGGAGCTGTTTTTT.

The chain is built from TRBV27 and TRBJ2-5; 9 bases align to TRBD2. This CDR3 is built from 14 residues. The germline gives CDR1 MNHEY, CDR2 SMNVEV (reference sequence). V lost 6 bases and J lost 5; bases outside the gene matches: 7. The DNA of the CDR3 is TGTGCCAGCAGGATTGTAGCGGGAGTTGAGACCCAGTACTTC. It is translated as CASRIVAGVETQYF.

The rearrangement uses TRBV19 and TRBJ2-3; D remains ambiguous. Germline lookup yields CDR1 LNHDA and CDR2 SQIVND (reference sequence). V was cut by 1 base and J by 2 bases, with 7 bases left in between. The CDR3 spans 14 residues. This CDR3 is CASSIAGHTDTQYF. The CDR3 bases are TGTGCCAGTAGTATAGCCGGCCACACAGATACGCAGTATTTT. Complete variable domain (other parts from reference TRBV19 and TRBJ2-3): DGGITQSPKYLFRKEGQNVTLSCEQNLNHDAMYWYRQDPGQGLRLIYYSQIVNDFQKGDIAEGYSVSREKKESFPLTVTSAQKNPTAFYLCASSIAGHTDTQYFGPGTRLTVL.

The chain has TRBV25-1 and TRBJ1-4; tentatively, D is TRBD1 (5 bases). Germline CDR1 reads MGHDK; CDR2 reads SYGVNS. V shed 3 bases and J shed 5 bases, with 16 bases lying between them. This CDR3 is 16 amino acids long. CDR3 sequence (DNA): TGTGCCAGCAGTGAGGGGAGACAGAGATGGAATGAAAAACTGTTTTTT. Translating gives CASSEGRQRWNEKLFF.

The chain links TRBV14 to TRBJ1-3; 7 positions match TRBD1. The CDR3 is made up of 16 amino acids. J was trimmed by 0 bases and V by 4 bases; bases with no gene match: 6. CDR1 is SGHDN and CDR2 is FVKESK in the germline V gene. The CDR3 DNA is TGTGCCAGCAGCCCCCGGACAGGCCGCTCTGGAAACACCATATATTTT. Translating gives CASSPRTGRSGNTIYF. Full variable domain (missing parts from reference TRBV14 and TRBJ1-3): EAGVTQFPSHSVIEKGQTVTLRCDPISGHDNLYWYRRVMGKEIKFLLHFVKESKQDESGMPNNRFLAERTGGTYSTLKVQPAELEDSGVYFCASSPRTGRSGNTIYFGEGSWLTVV.

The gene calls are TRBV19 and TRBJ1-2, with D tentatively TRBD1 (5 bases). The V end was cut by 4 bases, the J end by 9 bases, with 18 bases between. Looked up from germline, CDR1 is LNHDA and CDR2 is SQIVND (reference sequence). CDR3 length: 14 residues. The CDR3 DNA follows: TGTGCCAGTAGTAGGTCCCGCCCCGGGGCGAGCTACACCTTC. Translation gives CASSRSRPGASYTF. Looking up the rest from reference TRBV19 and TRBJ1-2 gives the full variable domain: DGGITQSPKYLFRKEGQNVTLSCEQNLNHDAMYWYRQDPGQGLRLIYYSQIVNDFQKGDIAEGYSVSREKKESFPLTVTSAQKNPTAFYLCASSRSRPGASYTFGSGTRLTVV.

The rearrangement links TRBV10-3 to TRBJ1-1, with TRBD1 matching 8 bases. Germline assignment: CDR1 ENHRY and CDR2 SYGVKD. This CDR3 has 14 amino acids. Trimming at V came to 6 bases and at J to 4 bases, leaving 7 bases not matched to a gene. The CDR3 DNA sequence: TGTGCCATCAGCGCCTCTACAGGGGGCACTGAAGCTTTCTTT. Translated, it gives CAISASTGGTEAFF.

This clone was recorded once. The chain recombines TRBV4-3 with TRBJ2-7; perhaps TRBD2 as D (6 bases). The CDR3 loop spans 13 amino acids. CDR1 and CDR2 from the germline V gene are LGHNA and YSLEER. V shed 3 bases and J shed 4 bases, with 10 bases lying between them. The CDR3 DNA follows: TGCGCCAGCAGCCACGGGACTGGGTACGAGCAGTACTTC. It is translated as CASSHGTGYEQYF.

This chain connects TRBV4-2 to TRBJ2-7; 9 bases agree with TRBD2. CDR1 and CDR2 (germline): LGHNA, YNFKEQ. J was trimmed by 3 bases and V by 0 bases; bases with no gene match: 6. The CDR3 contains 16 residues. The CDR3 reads CASSQEGAGGIYEQYF. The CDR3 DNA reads TGTGCCAGCAGCCAAGAAGGGGCGGGAGGGATCTACGAGCAGTACTTC.